The subject of this entry is one TCR beta chain. This specimen belongs to a study of type 1 and type 2 diabetes patients. The CDR3 has 17 residues. V gave up 0 bases and J gave up 3 bases; unmatched junction bases: 9. Genomic DNA was the PCR template. Amplification of the beta chain CDR3 used 30 forward and 13 reverse multiplex primers. TCRdb independently ran MiXCR on the multiplex PCR reads; one entry per CDR3 protein. Here the sample spans fewer than 350,000 distinct CDR3 sequences, more than 40% being singletons. The sample taken for sequencing was peripheral blood mononuclear cells (PBMCs). This rearrangement joins TRBV12-3 or TRBV12-4 to TRBJ1-1; TRBD1 aligns across 8 bases. The receptor was derived from a man between 18 and 35 years old with type 2 diabetes. DNA of the CDR3: TGTGCCAGCAGTTTAGCGCTAACAGGGGGAGGTGACACTGAAGCTTTCTTT. Translating gives CASSLALTGGGDTEAFF.